Listed below are T cell receptor beta chains from one sample, sequenced in a study of T cell responses to AZD1222 COVID-19 vaccine. Using immunoSEQ multiplex PCR, the repertoire was profiled, and TCRdb retains in-frame clones only, with some absent. The sample contains about 97,000 clones, about 82% of which appear only once. The sequences come from peripheral blood, collected on day 0 of AZD1222 vaccination. The receptors were gathered from an adult in good health. CDR3s include the opening cysteine and the closing phenylalanine or tryptophan. The order of the fields is V gene, J gene, CDR3 length, CDR3 protein.

>TRBV7-2|TRBJ2-5|14
CASSHRQGGETQYF
>TRBV4-1|TRBJ2-5|12
CASSQDVGTQYF
>TRBV7-2|TRBJ2-7|14
CASSLPDGRYEQYF
>TRBV27|TRBJ1-2|16
CASSFTGQGGGLGYTF
>TRBV4-2|TRBJ1-5|16
CASSQATGVRNQPQHF
>TRBV7-8|TRBJ2-1|20
CASSLKRVGGLAGVGNEQFF
>TRBV5-4|TRBJ1-5|15
CASSLQGGGNQPQHF
>TRBV5-5|TRBJ1-4|13
CASSPEGRGKLFF
>TRBV9|TRBJ2-1|15
CASSPSGSTYNEQFF
>TRBV19|TRBJ1-5|13
CASSILGNQPQHF
>TRBV5-5|TRBJ2-2|17
CASSLRSTDRNTGELFF
>TRBV2|TRBJ1-5|14
CASTPRREIQPQHF
>TRBV4-3|TRBJ1-5|13
CASSQDLGQPQHF
>TRBV4-3|TRBJ1-6|15
CASSRGDRGGSPLHF
>TRBV11-2|TRBJ1-5|15
CASSLSGGLNQPQHF
>TRBV18|TRBJ2-1|17
CASSPPVGGGTYNEQFF
>TRBV18|TRBJ2-7|16
CASSPPSGMTSYEQYF
>TRBV9|TRBJ2-1|19
CASSVALRQGPSSYNEQFF
>TRBV7-2|TRBJ2-2|16
CASSLARRGNTGELFF
>TRBV6-6|TRBJ2-7|16
CASSLGLAGLSYEQYF
>TRBV2|TRBJ2-1|15
CASSELGQGYNEQFF
>TRBV27|TRBJ1-3|11
CAIPPGNTIYF